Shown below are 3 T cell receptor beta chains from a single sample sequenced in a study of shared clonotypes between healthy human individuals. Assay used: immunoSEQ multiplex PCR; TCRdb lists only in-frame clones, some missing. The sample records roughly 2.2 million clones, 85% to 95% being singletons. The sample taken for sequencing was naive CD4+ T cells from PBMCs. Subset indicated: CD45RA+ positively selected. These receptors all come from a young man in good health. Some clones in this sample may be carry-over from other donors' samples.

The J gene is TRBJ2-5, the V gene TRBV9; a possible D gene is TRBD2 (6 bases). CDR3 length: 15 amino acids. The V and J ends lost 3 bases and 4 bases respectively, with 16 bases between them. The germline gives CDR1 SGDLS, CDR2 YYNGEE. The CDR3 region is CASSGHSGLTETQYF. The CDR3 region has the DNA TGTGCCAGCAGCGGACATAGCGGACTTACAGAGACCCAGTACTTC. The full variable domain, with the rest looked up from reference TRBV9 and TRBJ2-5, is DSGVTQTPKHLITATGQRVTLRCSPRSGDLSVYWYQQSLDQGLQFLIQYYNGEERAKGNILERFSAQQFPDLHSELNLSSLELGDSALYFCASSGHSGLTETQYFGPGTRLLVL.

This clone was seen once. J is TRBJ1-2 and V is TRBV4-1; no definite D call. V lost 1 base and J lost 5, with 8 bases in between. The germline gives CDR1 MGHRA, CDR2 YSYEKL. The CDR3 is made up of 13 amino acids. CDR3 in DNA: TGCGCCAGCAGCCAAGTAATATTTTATGGCTACACCTTC. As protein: CASSQVIFYGYTF.

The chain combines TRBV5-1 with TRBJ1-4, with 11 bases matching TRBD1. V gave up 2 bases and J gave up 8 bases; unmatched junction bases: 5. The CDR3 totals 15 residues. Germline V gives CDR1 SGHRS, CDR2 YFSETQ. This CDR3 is CASSLGQGAREKLFF. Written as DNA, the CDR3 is TGCGCCAGCAGCTTAGGACAGGGGGCGAGAGAAAAACTGTTTTTT. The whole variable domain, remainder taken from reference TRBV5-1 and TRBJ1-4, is KAGVTQTPRYLIKTRGQQVTLSCSPISGHRSVSWYQQTPGQGLQFLFEYFSETQRNKGNFPGRFSGRQFSNSRSEMNVSTLELGDSALYLCASSLGQGAREKLFFGSGTQLSVL.